This TCR beta chain was sequenced in a study of blood T cells in healthy people across ages. Together with a sample-barcoded 5' primer, a J-beta primer mix was included in a second PCR lasting roughly 6 to 12 cycles. TCRdb passed the 5' RACE reads through MiXCR, listing each CDR3 protein once. The table shows 800,000 or so distinct CDR3 sequences, with 20% to 25% occurring only once. V lost 2 bases to trimming and J lost 10 bases; unmatched junction nucleotides: 11. This CDR3 has 15 amino acids. Germline V gives CDR1 MNHNS, CDR2 SASEGT. These data also formed part of another study, on T cells of mothers and their children. In that study: When the second PCR was run, its M1S primer added sample barcodes and 2-4 random nucleotides.

Input material: blood. The source of this sequence is a boy younger than 18 in good health. This chain links TRBV6-1 with TRBJ2-4; 7 bases agree with TRBD1. DNA for the CDR3: TGTGCCAGCAGTGAACTCGCGACAGGGAAAATAATTCAGTACTTC. It is translated as CASSELATGKIIQYF.